These 4 T cell receptor beta chains were all obtained from the same sample, sequenced in a study of T cell responses to AZD1222 COVID-19 vaccine. Clones were sequenced by immunoSEQ multiplex PCR, and TCRdb holds only the in-frame ones, with some missing. The profile shows some 100,000 clones, approximately 92% of them singletons. Sequences were derived from peripheral blood, sampled 28 days after the second AZD1222 dose. The origin of the receptors is an adult who received the AZD1222 COVID-19 vaccine.

The chain links TRBV27 to TRBJ1-6; no firm D call. Per germline, CDR1 MNHEY and CDR2 SMNVEV (reference sequence). This CDR3 spans 15 amino acids. Trimming took off 3 bases at V and 2 bases at J, with 8 bases between the two ends. The CDR3 DNA sequence: TGTGCCAGCAGTTTGGGCAGAGCCTATAATTCACCCCTCCACTTT. This gives the protein CASSLGRAYNSPLHF.

The CDR3 DNA reads as TGCGCCAGCAGCTTTCTACAGGGGGCCTCTCTTACTAATGAAAAACTGTTTTTT. This translates into CASSFLQGASLTNEKLFF. The J gene is TRBJ1-4, the V gene TRBV5-1, with TRBD1 matching over 9 bases. The ends lost 2 bases at V and 2 bases at J; junction bases unmatched: 10. The germline gives CDR1 SGHRS, CDR2 YFSETQ. CDR3 size: 18 residues.

The chain employs TRBV6-5 and TRBJ1-1; a possible D gene is TRBD1 (5 bases). Germline CDR1 reads MNHEY; CDR2 reads SVGAGI. The ends were cut back, 0 bases at V and 3 bases at J, with 11 bases in the middle. The CDR3 loop spans 15 amino acids. The CDR3 sequence: CASSYSAGGDTEAFF. The DNA of the CDR3 is TGTGCCAGCAGTTACTCTGCGGGAGGGGACACTGAAGCTTTCTTT.

This chain joins TRBV2 and TRBJ2-5; either TRBD1 or TRBD2 may supply D (5 bases each). This CDR3 comprises 14 residues. Germline loops: CDR1 SNHLY, CDR2 FYNNEI. V was trimmed by 7 bases and J by 3 bases, leaving 15 bases between them. The CDR3 nucleotides read TGTGCCAGCACCAATGGGGACCTCAAAGAGACCCAGTACTTC. Translating it yields CASTNGDLKETQYF.